Presented here are 22 T cell receptor beta chains from one specimen sequenced in a study of naive and memory T cell subsets. Both TRBC1 and TRBC2 were covered by a beta constant-region primer of two equimolar oligonucleotides. TCRdb analysed the UMI-ligation and nested PCR reads with MiXCR anew, one entry per CDR3 protein. The profile shows over 75,000 distinct CDR3 sequences, around 13% of them singletons. Sequenced input: central memory CD4+ T cells from blood. The receptors were sampled from a human donor in good health.

This chain uses TRBV27 with TRBJ2-2; the match to TRBD2 covers 12 bases. The CDR3 consists of 16 residues. The J segment lost 4 bases and the V segment lost 5 bases, leaving 5 bases of the junction unmatched. CDR1 and CDR2 (germline): MNHEY, SMNVEV (reference sequence). CDR3 sequence: CASSARLAGVTGELFF. The CDR3 DNA reads TGTGCCAGCAGTGCCAGACTAGCGGGAGTCACCGGGGAGCTGTTTTTT.

CDR3 nucleotides: TGTGCCAGCAGCCCGGGGAGCCAAGAGACCCAGTACTTC. Translating it yields CASSPGSQETQYF. The rearrangement joins TRBV7-9 to TRBJ2-5; D is possibly TRBD2 (5 bases). Trimming removed 5 bases from V and 1 base from J, with 8 bases in between. The CDR3 spans 13 residues. Looked up from germline, CDR1 is SEHNR and CDR2 is FQNEAQ (reference sequence).

A few counts support this clonotype. The chain carries TRBV13 and TRBJ2-7, with D uncertain. Trimming left V 0 bases short and J 3 bases short, with 9 bases between. This CDR3 comprises 14 residues. Germline lookup yields CDR1 PRHDT and CDR2 FYEKMQ (reference sequence). CDR3 protein: CASSLGWNYYEQYF. In DNA form, the CDR3 reads TGTGCCAGCAGCTTAGGCTGGAACTACTACGAGCAGTACTTC.

This clonotype showed up many times. V and J are TRBV27 and TRBJ2-5; TRBD2 matches 7 bases. Germline loops: CDR1 MNHEY, CDR2 SMNVEV (reference sequence). The ends lost 6 bases at V and 10 bases at J; junction bases unmatched: 17. This CDR3 is built from 15 residues. CDR3 sequence (DNA): TGTGCCAGCAGCCCAACCCCCACTAGCCGGGGGGACCAGTACTTC. It codes for CASSPTPTSRGDQYF.

The chain joins TRBV28 to TRBJ1-4; a possible D gene is TRBD1 (6 bases). In germline, CDR1 is MDHEN, CDR2 SYDVKM. This CDR3 comprises 17 residues. V shed 6 bases and J shed 2 bases, with 19 bases lying between them. The CDR3: CASSLTPRGGTNEKLFF. The CDR3 nucleotides are TGTGCCAGCAGCCTCACCCCCAGGGGAGGGACTAATGAAAAACTGTTTTTT. Using reference TRBV28 and TRBJ1-4 for the parts outside the CDR3, the full variable domain is DVKVTQSSRYLVKRTGEKVFLECVQDMDHENMFWYRQDPGLGLRLIYFSYDVKMKEKGDIPEGYSVSREKKERFSLILESASTNQTSMYLCASSLTPRGGTNEKLFFGSGTQLSVL.

This clonotype turned up a few times. The chain employs TRBV6-1 and TRBJ2-3; 10 positions match TRBD1. With 6 bases clipped from V and 2 bases from J, the junction kept 5 bases outside the gene matches. This CDR3 comprises 15 residues. Germline lookup yields CDR1 MNHNS and CDR2 SASEGT. The CDR3 here is CASRVGQGHTDTQYF. The CDR3 DNA is TGTGCCAGCAGGGTGGGACAGGGGCACACAGATACGCAGTATTTT.

This clonotype was seen more than once but under ten times. The gene calls are TRBV29-1 and TRBJ2-5; D ambiguous. Trimming took off 0 bases at V and 2 bases at J, with 7 bases between the two ends. The CDR3 spans 13 residues. Germline V lookup: CDR1 SQVTM, CDR2 ANQGSEA. The CDR3 coding sequence is TGCAGCGTTGAAGATCCCATTCAAGAGACCCAGTACTTC. Protein product: CSVEDPIQETQYF.

Details on this clonotype: Lacking the conserved final phenylalanine or tryptophan, this CDR3 likely reflects a read error. V is TRBV10-3 and J is TRBJ2-5, with D perhaps assigned TRBD1 or TRBD2 (5 bases each). CDR3 size: 15 residues. Germline V gene data show CDR1 as ENHRY and CDR2 as SYGVKD. V lost 5 bases and J lost 0, with 13 bases in between. The CDR3 protein is CAISPGTYNQETQYS. CDR3 bases: TGTGCCATCAGTCCTGGGACCTATAACCAAGAGACCCAGTACTCC.

This clonotype was observed a handful of times. The junction departs from the called germline gene at one end, perhaps through a read error. This sequence joins TRBV11-2 and TRBJ2-3; 8 nucleotides match TRBD2. Germline V CDR1 and CDR2: SGHAT, FQNNGV. The CDR3 extends over 14 amino acids. The CDR3 DNA reads TGTGCCAGCAGCCGCAGCGGGAGCAGAGATACGCAGTATTTT. Protein: CASSRSGSRDTQYF.

The rearrangement joins TRBV5-1 to TRBJ1-1; D is unclear. Trimming took 3 bases from V and 4 from J, leaving 13 bases between them. The CDR3 is 14 residues long. Looked up from germline, CDR1 is SGHRS and CDR2 is YFSETQ. The CDR3 sequence is CASSWGGPVTEAFF. Here the CDR3 DNA reads TGCGCCAGCAGCTGGGGAGGTCCGGTCACTGAAGCTTTCTTT. The full variable domain, completed using reference TRBV5-1 and TRBJ1-1, is KAGVTQTPRYLIKTRGQQVTLSCSPISGHRSVSWYQQTPGQGLQFLFEYFSETQRNKGNFPGRFSGRQFSNSRSEMNVSTLELGDSALYLCASSWGGPVTEAFFGQGTRLTVV.

The rearrangement links TRBV30 to TRBJ1-6, with 7 bases lining up with TRBD1. This CDR3 comprises 13 residues. The germline V gene has CDR1 GTSNPN and CDR2 SVGIG (reference sequence). V shed 5 bases and J 9 bases; nucleotides not matched to a gene: 7. CDR3 bases: TGTGCCTGGGGAACAGGGGATGTTTCACCCCTCCACTTT. It specifies CAWGTGDVSPLHF.

This chain joins TRBV7-2 and TRBJ2-5, with D perhaps matching TRBD2 (5 bases). Germline assignment: CDR1 SGHTA and CDR2 FQGNSA. Trimming left V 0 bases short and J 5 bases short, with 13 bases between. The CDR3 loop spans 15 amino acids. DNA of the CDR3: TGTGCCAGCAGCTTAGCGCGGGCCGCTGGCGAGACCCAGTACTTC. Protein product: CASSLARAAGETQYF. The full variable domain, with the rest looked up from reference TRBV7-2 and TRBJ2-5, is GAGVSQSPSNKVTEKGKDVELRCDPISGHTALYWYRQSLGQGLEFLIYFQGNSAPDKSGLPSDRFSAERTGGSVSTLTIQRTQQEDSAVYLCASSLARAAGETQYFGPGTRLLVL.

This chain uses TRBV5-4 with TRBJ2-5, with TRBD1 identical over 7 bases. CDR1 and CDR2 (germline): SGHNT, YYREEE (reference sequence). CDR3 length: 13 residues. V dropped 4 bases and J dropped 5; count of bases not matched to a gene: 5. Written as DNA, the CDR3 is TGTGCCAGCAGCGTCGACAGGGAGGAGACCCAGTACTTC. Translation gives CASSVDREETQYF.

The sample holds many counts of this clonotype. The CDR3 coding sequence is TGCGCCAGCAGCCAAACAACAGGGGCCGCTAACTATGGCTACACCTTC. Translating it yields CASSQTTGAANYGYTF. The V call is TRBV4-1, the J call TRBJ1-2, with TRBD1 matching over 7 bases. Germline CDR1 is MGHRA and CDR2 is YSYEKL. The CDR3 loop spans 16 amino acids. V was clipped by 2 bases and J by 0 bases; unmatched bases: 6.

The chain has TRBV7-2 and TRBJ2-1; TRBD2 matches 11 bases. The V gene end was trimmed by 5 bases and the J gene end by 9 bases; junction bases not matched to a gene: 12. The CDR3 is 16 residues long. The germline CDR1 and CDR2 sequences are SGHTA and FQGNSA. Written as DNA, the CDR3 is TGTGCCAGCAGCGCGCCGGGACTAGCGGTTTACGGTGAGCAGTTCTTC. Translation gives CASSAPGLAVYGEQFF.

The rearrangement joins TRBV20-1 to TRBJ2-2; 7 bases fit TRBD1. The CDR3 has 14 amino acids. Germline loops: CDR1 DFQATT, CDR2 SNEGSKA (reference sequence). Germline trimming cut 5 bases from V and 4 bases from J; bases unmatched to any gene: 7. This chain's CDR3 is CSAARQGSTGELFF. CDR3 sequence (DNA): TGCAGTGCTGCACGACAGGGATCCACCGGGGAGCTGTTTTTT.

V usage is TRBV15 and J usage is TRBJ2-5; 7 nucleotides match TRBD2. This CDR3 has 14 residues. The trim removed 8 bases at V and 3 bases at J, leaving 9 bases unmatched. Germline V CDR1 and CDR2: LNHNV, YYDKDF (reference sequence). CDR3 sequence reads: CATWGLSEEETQYF. The CDR3 nucleotides read TGTGCCACCTGGGGACTATCGGAAGAAGAGACCCAGTACTTC.

This clonotype was seen a few times. The rearrangement links TRBV7-8 to TRBJ2-7, with D tentatively TRBD1 or TRBD2 (5 bases each). Trimming left V 2 bases short and J 2 bases short, with 19 bases between. CDR3 length: 17 amino acids. Germline-derived CDR1 and CDR2 are SGHVS and FQNEAQ. The CDR3 region has the DNA TGTGCCAGCAGCTTATTCATCTCTGGGACCATTACCTACGAGCAGTACTTC. Translating gives CASSLFISGTITYEQYF.

The table lists this clonotype with many counts. The chain employs TRBV7-2 and TRBJ2-7, with 8 bases identical to TRBD2. J lost 5 bases, V lost 1 base, and 4 bases had no gene match. The CDR3 has 14 residues. Per the germline V gene, CDR1 is SGHTA and CDR2 is FQGNSA. The CDR3 protein is CASSLGGRIDEQYF. CDR3 DNA sequence: TGTGCCAGCAGCTTAGGCGGGAGGATCGACGAGCAGTACTTC.

This chain uses TRBV20-1 with TRBJ1-5; TRBD1 is a possible D gene (6 bases). This CDR3 contains 16 residues. Per germline, CDR1 DFQATT and CDR2 SNEGSKA (reference sequence). V was trimmed by 3 bases and J by 1 base, leaving 16 bases between them. CDR3 residues: CSASPSGVRSNQPQHF. The CDR3 DNA sequence: TGCAGTGCTAGTCCGTCAGGGGTGAGAAGCAATCAGCCCCAGCATTTT.

This clonotype was observed a handful of times. This sequence joins TRBV6-1 and TRBJ2-5; 13 nucleotides align to TRBD2. Germline assignment: CDR1 MNHNS and CDR2 SASEGT. CDR3 length equals 17 residues. Losses at the gene ends were 4 bases for V and 0 bases for J; bases not matched to a gene: 5. The DNA for the CDR3 is TGTGCCAGCAGTGGGGGACTAGCGGGGACGTACCAAGAGACCCAGTACTTC. Protein product: CASSGGLAGTYQETQYF.

The chain joins TRBV30 to TRBJ1-6; no clear D. This CDR3 region has 13 residues. The V end was cut by 4 bases, the J end by 17 bases, with 21 bases between. CDR1 and CDR2 from the germline V gene are GTSNPN and SVGIG (reference sequence). The CDR3 is CAWKGSFRPSIHF. CDR3 DNA sequence: TGTGCCTGGAAAGGGAGTTTCAGGCCGAGTATCCACTTT.